The source of this T cell receptor beta chain is a study of CD8+CD57+ T cells in acquired aplastic anemia. Turning to the study itself: Isolated CD4+ and CD8+ cells, once sorted, yielded DNA averaging about 3 ug.

Worth noting for this clonotype: Antigen specificity is unknown.

Genomic DNA served as template for TCR beta VDJ and CDR3 profiling. TCRdb passed the reads through MiXCR, listing each CDR3 protein once. The sample shows more than 150,000 distinct CDR3 sequences, around 65% of them seen only once. V was clipped by 4 bases and J by 3 bases; unmatched bases: 3. The CDR3 contains 14 residues. Germline CDR1 reads ENHRY; CDR2 reads SYGVKD. Study results and limitations: Levels of CD8+ Simpson's diversity were not significantly distinct in patients versus controls.

The sequenced sample consisted of sorted CD4+, CD8+, or CD8+CD57+ T cells (not recorded which) from PBMCs. The source of this sequence is a human donor with severe aplastic anemia or a healthy control (not recorded which). The V gene is TRBV10-3, the J gene TRBJ1-1, with 9 nucleotides matching TRBD1. Written as DNA, the CDR3 is TGTGCCATCAGTGGGGACAGGGTCGACACTGAAGCTTTCTTT. It codes for CAISGDRVDTEAFF.